Given below is one TCR beta chain in context. TCRdb's copy holds only in-frame clones and misses some; the assay was immunoSEQ multiplex PCR. This table has over a million clones, about 80% appearing once. This entry comes from a study of shared clonotypes between healthy human individuals. Background on the study: Two women and a few men aged 18 to 49 made up the donors.

V shed 1 base and J shed 2 bases, with 9 bases lying between them. CDR1 is MRHNA and CDR2 is SNTAGT in the germline V gene. CDR3 size: 15 residues. The sequenced sample was memory CD4+ T cells sorted from blood. Subset described: CD45RA-negative fraction. The rearrangement uses TRBV6-4 and TRBJ1-5; D is unresolved. This receptor was identified in a man younger than 30 in good health. CDR3 in amino acids: CASSDYPSGNQPQHF. Here the CDR3 DNA reads TGTGCCAGCAGTGACTATCCTTCGGGCAATCAGCCCCAGCATTTT.